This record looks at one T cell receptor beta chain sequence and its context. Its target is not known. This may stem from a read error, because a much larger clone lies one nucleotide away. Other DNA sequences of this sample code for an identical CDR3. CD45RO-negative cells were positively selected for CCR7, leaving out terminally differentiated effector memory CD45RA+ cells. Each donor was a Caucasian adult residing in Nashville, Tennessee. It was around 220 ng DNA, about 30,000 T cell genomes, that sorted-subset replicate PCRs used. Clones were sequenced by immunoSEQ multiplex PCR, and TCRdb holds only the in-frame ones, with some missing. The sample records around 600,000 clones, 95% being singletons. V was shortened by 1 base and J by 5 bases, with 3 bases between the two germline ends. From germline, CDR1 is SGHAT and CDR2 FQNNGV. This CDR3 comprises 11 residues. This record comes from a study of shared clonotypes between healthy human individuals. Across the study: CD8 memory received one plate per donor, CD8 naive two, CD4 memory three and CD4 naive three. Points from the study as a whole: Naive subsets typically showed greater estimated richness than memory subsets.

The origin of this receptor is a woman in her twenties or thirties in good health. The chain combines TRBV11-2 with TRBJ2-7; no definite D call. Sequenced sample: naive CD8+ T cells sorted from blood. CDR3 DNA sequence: TGTGCCAGCAGCTTAGGGAACGAGCAGTACTTC. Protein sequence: CASSLGNEQYF.